This TCR beta chain was recorded in a study of neurological immune-mediated disorders. CDR1 and CDR2 from the germline V gene are SGHRS and YFSETQ. Trimming took 1 base from V and 5 from J; bases not matched to a gene: 9. There are 16 residues in the CDR3. Study-wide results and caveats: Grouping of repertoires by phylogeny put those of 18 of 34 multiple sclerosis patients into a single related-CDR3 cluster, a possible signature.

Ten or more counts support this clonotype. The antigen is not known. Template-switch 5'RACE cDNA synthesis added a 10-nucleotide unique molecular identifier. TCRdb analysed the 5' RACE reads with MiXCR anew, one entry per CDR3 protein. Of approximately 50,000 distinct CDR3 sequences listed, roughly 4% were seen once; the top ten hold around 1.5%. The chain combines TRBV5-1 with TRBJ2-1; 7 positions match TRBD1. The sequence derives from a man aged 25 to 45 with multiple sclerosis. The sequencing input was PBMCs. The CDR3 protein is CASSLRETGVNNEQFF. For the CDR3, the DNA is TGCGCCAGCAGCTTGAGGGAAACAGGGGTCAACAATGAGCAGTTCTTC.